The 13 T cell receptor beta chains in this list originate from one sample, sequenced in a study of blood T cell repertoires in COVID-19. The data were produced by immunoSEQ multiplex PCR, yet TCRdb's version contains in-frame clones alone and is incomplete. The sample includes roughly 360,000 clones, approximately 88% of them seen just once. Specimen: PBMCs or T cells enriched from blood (not recorded which). The source is a young woman with acute COVID-19.

The rearrangement uses TRBV3-1 (or the pseudogene TRBV3-2) and TRBJ1-2; 9 bases are shared with TRBD1. With V trimmed by 5 bases and J by 6 bases, 4 bases remained unmatched. The CDR3 has 13 amino acids. Germline CDR1 LGHDT, CDR2 YNNKEL (reference sequence). This CDR3 is CASSSRDRDGYTF. As DNA, the CDR3 is TGTGCCAGCAGCTCCCGGGACAGGGATGGCTACACCTTC.

This sequence joins TRBV11-1 and TRBJ2-1, with TRBD2 matching 10 bases. The CDR3 length is 15 residues. Germline V gives CDR1 SGHAT, CDR2 FQDESV (reference sequence). J gave up 7 bases and V 1 base, and 4 bases lay outside the gene matches. The chain's CDR3 is CASSLGTSGTNEQFF. CDR3 DNA sequence: TGTGCCAGCAGCTTAGGGACTAGCGGCACAAATGAGCAGTTCTTC.

The chain links TRBV5-1 to TRBJ2-7, with TRBD2 identical over 9 bases. The junction had 6 bases not matched to a gene; V was cut back by 0 bases and J by 5 bases. Germline V CDR1 and CDR2: SGHRS, YFSETQ. CDR3 length: 15 amino acids. CDR3 DNA sequence: TGCGCCAGCAGCTTGGGTCTAGCGGGGCTGAACGAGCAGTACTTC. It codes for CASSLGLAGLNEQYF. The complete variable domain, with remaining parts taken from reference TRBV5-1 and TRBJ2-7, reads KAGVTQTPRYLIKTRGQQVTLSCSPISGHRSVSWYQQTPGQGLQFLFEYFSETQRNKGNFPGRFSGRQFSNSRSEMNVSTLELGDSALYLCASSLGLAGLNEQYFGPGTRLTVT.

V usage is TRBV7-6 and J usage is TRBJ1-4, with D possibly TRBD1 on 6 matching bases. The CDR3 has 16 residues. Per germline, CDR1 SGHVS and CDR2 FNYEAQ. Trimming took off 1 base at V and 1 base at J, with 10 bases between the two ends. The CDR3 is CASSLEGGQTNEKLFF. The CDR3 DNA follows: TGTGCCAGCAGCTTAGAGGGGGGGCAAACTAATGAAAAACTGTTTTTT.

This clone came up once. The rearrangement joins TRBV5-4 to TRBJ2-5, with TRBD1 identical over 9 bases. With 4 bases clipped from V and 4 bases from J, the junction kept 14 bases outside the gene matches. Germline CDR1 reads SGHNT; CDR2 reads YYREEE (reference sequence). This CDR3 region has 17 residues. The DNA for the CDR3 is TGTGCCAGCAGCAAACCCACCCCGGGACAGGGATCAGAGACCCAGTACTTC. Translating it yields CASSKPTPGQGSETQYF.

The chain has TRBV4-3 and TRBJ2-1; 13 positions agree with TRBD2. The V gene end was trimmed by 0 bases and the J gene end by 5 bases; junction bases not matched to a gene: 7. The V gene's germline CDR1 is LGHNA and CDR2 YSLEER. The CDR3 totals 18 residues. This CDR3 is CASSQERGLAGWNNEQFF. The CDR3 region has the DNA TGCGCCAGCAGCCAAGAACGGGGACTAGCGGGGTGGAACAATGAGCAGTTCTTC.

The gene calls are TRBV5-1 and TRBJ1-4, with D possibly TRBD1 on 6 matching bases. CDR3 size: 15 residues. With 3 bases removed from V and 4 bases from J, the gap between germline ends came to 13 bases. In germline, CDR1 is SGHRS, CDR2 YFSETQ. The CDR3 DNA follows: TGCGCCAGCAGCTCTACAGGGACGGGTAATGAAAAACTGTTTTTT. It yields the protein CASSSTGTGNEKLFF.

The V call is TRBV3-1 (or the pseudogene TRBV3-2), the J call TRBJ1-5; 7 bases are shared with TRBD1. With 4 bases clipped from V and 7 bases from J, the junction kept 7 bases outside the gene matches. CDR3 size: 14 residues. Germline CDR1 LGHDT, CDR2 YNNKEL (reference sequence). The CDR3 region has the DNA TGTGCCAGCAGCCTGGACAGGAAAGGACAGCCCCAGCATTTT. It codes for CASSLDRKGQPQHF.

Concerning this clone: Other DNA sequences from this sample encode an identical CDR3 as well. The rearrangement links TRBV4-3 to TRBJ2-5; D gene ambiguous. The CDR3 consists of 13 residues. CDR1 and CDR2 from the germline V gene are LGHNA and YSLEER. V dropped 0 bases and J dropped 3 bases, with 5 bases sitting between them. CDR3 DNA sequence: TGCGCCAGCAGCCAAGACAGAAAAGAGACCCAGTACTTC. Its protein is CASSQDRKETQYF.

The chain joins TRBV5-5 to TRBJ2-7; TRBD1 aligns across 8 bases. The CDR3 covers 15 residues. The V segment lost 4 bases and the J segment 3 bases; nucleotides outside the gene matches: 9. Germline CDR1 SGHKS, CDR2 YYEKEE (reference sequence). CDR3 in amino acids: CASSLGQGQFYEQYF. Here the CDR3 DNA reads TGTGCCAGCAGCCTAGGACAGGGCCAATTCTACGAGCAGTACTTC.

This clone was found a few times. The chain employs TRBV3-1 (or the pseudogene TRBV3-2) and TRBJ2-1; a possible D gene is TRBD2 (6 bases). The CDR3 loop spans 16 amino acids. Germline-derived CDR1 and CDR2 are LGHDT and YNNKEL (reference sequence). Trimming took 6 bases from V and 4 from J, leaving 19 bases between them. The chain's CDR3 is CASRPTDGGLYNEQFF. CDR3 DNA sequence: TGTGCCAGCAGGCCTACGGACGGAGGGTTGTACAATGAGCAGTTCTTC.

V and J are TRBV23-1 and TRBJ2-7; D remains unclear. TRBV23-1 qualifies as an ORF whose function is uncertain. Trimming stripped 0 bases from V and 2 bases from J, with 17 bases between. This CDR3 has 17 residues. The CDR3 sequence is CASSQSNLMCFTYEQYF. CDR3 nucleotides: TGCGCCAGCAGTCAATCGAACTTAATGTGCTTCACCTACGAGCAGTACTTC.

This chain joins TRBV4-1 and TRBJ2-1; D not resolved. The CDR3 contains 13 residues. Trimming stripped 2 bases from V and 9 bases from J, with 11 bases between. The germline V gene encodes CDR1 MGHRA and CDR2 YSYEKL. Here the CDR3 DNA reads TGCGCCAGCAGCCAAACCTACGTCACTGAGCAGTTCTTC. This translates into CASSQTYVTEQFF.